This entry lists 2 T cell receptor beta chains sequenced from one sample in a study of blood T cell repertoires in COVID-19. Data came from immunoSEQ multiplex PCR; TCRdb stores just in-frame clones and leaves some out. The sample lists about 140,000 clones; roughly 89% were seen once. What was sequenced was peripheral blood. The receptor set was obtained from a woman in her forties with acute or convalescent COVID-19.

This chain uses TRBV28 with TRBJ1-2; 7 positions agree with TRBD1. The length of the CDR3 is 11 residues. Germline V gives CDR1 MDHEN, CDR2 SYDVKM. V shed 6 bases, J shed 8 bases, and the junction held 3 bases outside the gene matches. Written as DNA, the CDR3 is TGTGCCAGCAGAACAGGGGTCGGCTACACCTTC. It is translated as CASRTGVGYTF.

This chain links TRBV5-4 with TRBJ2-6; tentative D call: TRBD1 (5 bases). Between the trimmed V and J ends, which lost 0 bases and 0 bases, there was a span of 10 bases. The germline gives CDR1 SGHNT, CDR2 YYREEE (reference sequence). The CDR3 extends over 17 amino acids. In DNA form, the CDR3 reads TGTGCCAGCAGCTTGGGACAGTCGAGCTCTGGGGCCAACGTCCTGACTTTC. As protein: CASSLGQSSSGANVLTF.